Sequencing of this T cell receptor beta chain was carried out in a study of tumor-infiltrating lymphocytes in primary liver carcinoma. At the level of the study: Samples had roughly 3.5 to 7.13 million productive TCRbeta reads, comparable between tissue types.

A primer in the constant region served to generate TCR beta cDNA from roughly 550 ng of total RNA. TCR beta libraries came from three nested multiplex PCR rounds using slightly modified ARM-PCR. Primers for the first two PCR rounds were TRBV1-TRBV30 forward primers and a C-beta reverse primer (around 10 cycles per round). TCRdb re-called the multiplex PCR reads through MiXCR, storing one row per CDR3 protein. The repertoire consists of about 190,000 distinct CDR3 sequences, with roughly 80% occurring once and the leading ten covering 15% to 20%. General observations from the study: Blood fell significantly below tumors in its top-250-clone fraction (p = 0.039).

For this clonotype: The antigen remains unidentified. One end of the junction does not line up with germline, which may come from a read error.

From unsorted bulk tissue weighing roughly 17-32 mg, DNA and RNA were co-extracted. Patients underwent surgical resection for primary liver carcinoma. Patients showed chronic HBV infection and an absence of prior treatment. Germline lookup yields CDR1 MNHEY and CDR2 SVGAGI. The CDR3 is 17 residues long. The chain is built from TRBV6-5 and TRBJ2-7; 7 bases are shared with TRBD1. Sequenced: tumor tissue from primary liver carcinoma. The source is a man in his forties with primary liver carcinoma and hepatitis B virus infection. The CDR3 protein is CARSDMTGTTRRYEQYF. For the CDR3, the DNA is TGTGCCCGCAGTGATATGACAGGGACGACTCGACGTTATGAGCAGTACTTC.